The rows below give T cell receptor beta chains drawn from one sample of a study of blood T cell repertoires in COVID-19. Generated by immunoSEQ multiplex PCR, the TCRdb table keeps only in-frame clones and is missing some. The repertoire holds approximately 210,000 clones, 88% seen once, with 1.5% to 2% in the top ten. Sequencing used peripheral blood. All receptors derive from a man aged 70 or older with acute or convalescent COVID-19. Both conserved end residues are part of each CDR3. D genes are given only for firm matches. Some rows have no size entry. The others give once, few or many, or a class for an expanded clone.

CDR3 length | D gene | J gene | clone size | V gene | CDR3 protein | CDR3 DNA
14 | TRBD2 | TRBJ2-2 | NA | TRBV2 | CVSERELATGELFF | TGTGTCTCGGAGCGGGAGCTCGCCACCGGGGAGCTGTTTTTT
13 | TRBD1 | TRBJ1-1 | NA | TRBV6-4 | CASSATGGLKQFF | TGTGCCAGCAGTGCCACAGGGGGCCTGAAGCAATTCTTT
16 | NA | TRBJ2-7 | NA | TRBV7-3 | CASSLAGLQGGHEQYF | TGTGCCAGCAGCTTAGCGGGACTCCAGGGGGGCCACGAGCAGTACTTC
16 | TRBD1 | TRBJ1-3 | NA | TRBV5-1 | CASSLGDSYSGNTIYF | TGCGCCAGCAGCTTGGGGGACAGTTACTCTGGAAACACCATATATTTT
15 | TRBD1 | TRBJ2-1 | NA | TRBV3-1/TRBV3-2 | CASSQTGETYNEQFF | TGTGCCAGCAGCCAGACAGGGGAGACCTACAATGAGCAGTTCTTC
15 | NA | TRBJ1-5 | NA | TRBV6-1 | CASSENSGAGQPQHF | TGTGCCAGCAGTGAAAATAGCGGGGCTGGTCAGCCCCAGCATTTT
16 | TRBD1 | TRBJ2-3 | NA | TRBV4-2 | CASSQDVTGGTDTQYF | TGTGCCAGCAGCCAAGATGTGACAGGGGGCACAGATACGCAGTATTTT
17 | TRBD1 | TRBJ1-2 | NA | TRBV2 | CASRPPGQGAIWDGYTF | TGTGCCAGCAGGCCTCCGGGACAGGGGGCGATTTGGGATGGCTACACCTTC
15 | NA | TRBJ1-2 | NA | TRBV6-5 | CASSSQWGETYGYTF | TGTGCCAGCAGTTCCCAGTGGGGAGAAACGTATGGCTACACCTTC
15 | TRBD2 | TRBJ2-1 | once | TRBV5-4 | CASSPTSGRYNEQFF | TGTGCCAGCAGCCCGACTAGCGGGAGATACAATGAGCAGTTCTTC
14 | NA | TRBJ1-5 | NA | TRBV7-8 | CASSLGDYNQPQHF | TGTGCCAGCAGCCTGGGGGACTACAATCAGCCCCAGCATTTT
17 | TRBD2 | TRBJ2-1 | NA | TRBV27 | CASSFLPSGLAGVEQFF | TGTGCCAGCAGTTTCCTTCCTTCGGGACTAGCGGGAGTTGAGCAGTTCTTC
14 | TRBD2 | TRBJ2-7 | NA | TRBV7-9 | CASSSLAGAYEQYF | TGTGCCAGCAGCTCTTTAGCGGGGGCCTACGAGCAGTACTTC
15 | NA | TRBJ1-1 | NA | TRBV25-1 | CASSESRILNTEAFF | TGTGCCAGCAGTGAATCGAGAATTCTGAACACTGAAGCTTTCTTT
13 | NA | TRBJ1-2 | NA | TRBV30 | CAWSPQGRYGYTF | TGTGCCTGGAGCCCACAGGGCCGCTATGGCTACACCTTC
13 | NA | TRBJ1-1 | NA | TRBV10-3 | CAITRQQNTEAFF | TGTGCCATCACCCGACAGCAGAACACTGAAGCTTTCTTT
16 | TRBD2 | TRBJ2-1 | once | TRBV28 | CASRPHGTSGNNEQFF | TGTGCCAGCAGGCCTCACGGGACTAGCGGGAACAATGAGCAGTTCTTC
15 | NA | TRBJ2-1 | NA | TRBV18 | CASSPLFEDINEQFF | TGTGCCAGCTCACCATTGTTTGAGGACATCAATGAGCAGTTCTTC
15 | TRBD1 | TRBJ2-7 | once | TRBV5-5 | CASSLAGQGIGEQYF | TGTGCCAGCAGCTTGGCTGGACAGGGGATAGGGGAGCAGTACTTC
14 | NA | TRBJ2-7 | NA | TRBV28 | CAVQDLAASYEQYF | TGTGCCGTTCAAGACCTAGCTGCTTCCTACGAGCAGTACTTC
15 | TRBD2 | TRBJ2-2 | few | TRBV3-1/TRBV3-2 | CASTAGLAVNGELFF | TGTGCCAGCACGGCGGGACTAGCGGTAAACGGGGAGCTGTTTTTT
13 | NA | TRBJ2-5 | NA | TRBV25-1 | CASSAPGRETQYF | TGTGCCAGCAGTGCCCCAGGGCGGGAGACCCAGTACTTC
16 | TRBD2 | TRBJ2-7 | NA | TRBV9 | CASSVGPSGRTYEQYF | TGTGCCAGCAGCGTAGGTCCTAGCGGGAGGACCTACGAGCAGTACTTC
13 | NA | TRBJ2-1 | many | TRBV19 | CASSRTGFNEQFF | TGTGCCAGTAGTAGGACGGGGTTCAATGAGCAGTTCTTC
11 | NA | TRBJ2-1 | NA | TRBV10-3 | CAISETEKQFF | TGTGCCATCAGTGAGACAGAAAAGCAGTTCTTC
14 | NA | TRBJ1-5 | NA | TRBV5-6 | CASSLTGLNQPQHF | TGTGCCAGCAGCTTGACAGGCCTAAATCAGCCCCAGCATTTT
16 | NA | TRBJ2-4 | NA | TRBV7-3 | CASSLREELAKNIQYF | TGTGCCAGCAGCTTAAGGGAGGAGTTAGCCAAAAACATTCAGTACTTC
15 | TRBD1 | TRBJ1-5 | once | TRBV7-2 | CASSRTGPSNQPQHF | TGTGCCAGCAGTCGGACAGGGCCGAGCAATCAGCCCCAGCATTTT
13 | NA | TRBJ2-2 | NA | TRBV18 | CASSPSATGELFF | TGTGCCAGCTCACCATCAGCGACCGGGGAGCTGTTTTTT
13 | TRBD2 | TRBJ2-1 | NA | TRBV29-1 | CSVGASGRNEQFF | TGCAGCGTTGGGGCTAGCGGGAGAAATGAGCAGTTCTTC
12 | NA | TRBJ1-2 | NA | TRBV10-3 | CAIMGSGYGYTF | TGTGCCATCATGGGGAGTGGCTATGGCTACACCTTC
13 | NA | TRBJ2-3 | NA | TRBV15 | CATSRATGDTQYF | TGTGCCACCAGCAGAGCCACAGGAGATACGCAGTATTTT
13 | NA | TRBJ1-1 | NA | TRBV27 | CASSKLMNTEAFF | TGTGCCAGCAGCAAGCTGATGAACACTGAAGCTTTCTTT
16 | TRBD2 | TRBJ2-2 | NA | TRBV5-1 | CASSLREGLSTGELFF | TGCGCCAGCAGCCTGCGGGAGGGCCTGAGCACCGGGGAGCTGTTTTTT
16 | TRBD2 | TRBJ2-1 | NA | TRBV7-8 | CASSRVPSGSRNEQFF | TGTGCCAGCAGCCGAGTTCCTAGCGGGAGTAGAAATGAGCAGTTCTTC
16 | TRBD1 | TRBJ2-3 | NA | TRBV23-1 | CASSQTGQGVGDTQYF | TGCGCCAGCAGTCAAACGGGACAGGGGGTCGGAGATACGCAGTATTTT
17 | TRBD2 | TRBJ2-7 | many | TRBV4-1 | CASSQELGLAGSYEQYF | TGCGCCAGCAGCCAAGAATTGGGGCTAGCGGGCTCCTACGAGCAGTACTTC
13 | NA | TRBJ1-1 | NA | TRBV7-2 | CASSSGWATEAFF | TGTGCCAGCAGCTCAGGGTGGGCCACTGAAGCTTTCTTT
15 | NA | TRBJ1-5 | NA | TRBV28 | CASRYTGWRNQPQHF | TGTGCCAGCAGATATACAGGGTGGCGCAATCAGCCCCAGCATTTT
15 | TRBD1 | TRBJ1-6 | NA | TRBV6-5 | CASSLQQGAGSPLHF | TGTGCCAGCAGCTTACAACAGGGGGCAGGATCACCCCTCCACTTT
16 | NA | TRBJ1-1 | few | TRBV18 | CASSRPTGIMNTEAFF | TGTGCCAGCTCACGCCCGACAGGCATTATGAACACTGAAGCTTTCTTT
15 | NA | TRBJ2-5 | NA | TRBV5-4 | CASSLDPDPQETQYF | TGTGCCAGCAGCTTGGATCCAGATCCCCAAGAGACCCAGTACTTC
16 | TRBD1 | TRBJ2-7 | NA | TRBV18 | CASSGTGSEGGYEQYF | TGTGCCAGCTCGGGGACAGGGTCCGAAGGTGGCTACGAGCAGTACTTC
12 | NA | TRBJ1-2 | NA | TRBV27 | CASSSQGYGYTF | TGTGCCAGCAGTTCTCAGGGATACGGCTACACCTTC
15 | TRBD1 | TRBJ2-3 | NA | TRBV5-1 | CASSRRTGQTDTQYF | TGCGCCAGCAGCCGGAGGACAGGGCAGACAGATACGCAGTATTTT
14 | NA | TRBJ2-7 | NA | TRBV27 | CASSPRDTTYEQYF | TGTGCCAGCAGTCCCCGGGACACCACCTACGAGCAGTACTTC
19 | TRBD1 | TRBJ1-2 | once | TRBV28 | CASSLRDRDRLRFHHGYTF | TGTGCCAGCAGTTTACGCGACCGGGACAGGCTCCGATTCCATCATGGCTACACCTTC
14 | NA | TRBJ1-6 | NA | TRBV30 | CAWSVMAVNSPLHF | TGTGCCTGGAGTGTTATGGCAGTTAATTCACCCCTCCACTTT
15 | NA | TRBJ1-5 | NA | TRBV7-9 | CASSLGSGPEGSQHF | TGTGCCAGCAGCTTAGGCTCCGGCCCTGAGGGTTCCCAGCATTTT
13 | NA | TRBJ2-7 | NA | TRBV18 | CASSGIQAYEQYF | TGTGCCAGCTCCGGGATTCAGGCCTACGAGCAGTACTTC
15 | NA | TRBJ2-3 | NA | TRBV21-1 | CASSNGTGCTDTQYF | TGTGCCAGCAGCAACGGGACAGGCTGCACAGATACGCAGTATTTT
16 | NA | TRBJ1-1 | NA | TRBV16 | CASSQSWGGLSAEAFF | TGTGCCAGCAGCCAATCTTGGGGGGGGCTGTCGGCTGAAGCTTTCTTT
16 | TRBD2 | TRBJ2-5 | NA | TRBV3-1/TRBV3-2 | CASSQGTSGSWETQYF | TGTGCCAGCAGCCAAGGGACTAGCGGGAGTTGGGAGACCCAGTACTTC
14 | TRBD1 | TRBJ2-7 | few | TRBV19 | CASSPGTGGIEQYF | TGTGCCAGTAGTCCGGGGACAGGGGGCATCGAGCAGTACTTC
16 | TRBD2 | TRBJ2-7 | once | TRBV2 | CASSTTGGNKLLEQYF | TGTGCCAGCAGTACCACCGGGGGGAACAAACTCCTCGAGCAGTACTTC